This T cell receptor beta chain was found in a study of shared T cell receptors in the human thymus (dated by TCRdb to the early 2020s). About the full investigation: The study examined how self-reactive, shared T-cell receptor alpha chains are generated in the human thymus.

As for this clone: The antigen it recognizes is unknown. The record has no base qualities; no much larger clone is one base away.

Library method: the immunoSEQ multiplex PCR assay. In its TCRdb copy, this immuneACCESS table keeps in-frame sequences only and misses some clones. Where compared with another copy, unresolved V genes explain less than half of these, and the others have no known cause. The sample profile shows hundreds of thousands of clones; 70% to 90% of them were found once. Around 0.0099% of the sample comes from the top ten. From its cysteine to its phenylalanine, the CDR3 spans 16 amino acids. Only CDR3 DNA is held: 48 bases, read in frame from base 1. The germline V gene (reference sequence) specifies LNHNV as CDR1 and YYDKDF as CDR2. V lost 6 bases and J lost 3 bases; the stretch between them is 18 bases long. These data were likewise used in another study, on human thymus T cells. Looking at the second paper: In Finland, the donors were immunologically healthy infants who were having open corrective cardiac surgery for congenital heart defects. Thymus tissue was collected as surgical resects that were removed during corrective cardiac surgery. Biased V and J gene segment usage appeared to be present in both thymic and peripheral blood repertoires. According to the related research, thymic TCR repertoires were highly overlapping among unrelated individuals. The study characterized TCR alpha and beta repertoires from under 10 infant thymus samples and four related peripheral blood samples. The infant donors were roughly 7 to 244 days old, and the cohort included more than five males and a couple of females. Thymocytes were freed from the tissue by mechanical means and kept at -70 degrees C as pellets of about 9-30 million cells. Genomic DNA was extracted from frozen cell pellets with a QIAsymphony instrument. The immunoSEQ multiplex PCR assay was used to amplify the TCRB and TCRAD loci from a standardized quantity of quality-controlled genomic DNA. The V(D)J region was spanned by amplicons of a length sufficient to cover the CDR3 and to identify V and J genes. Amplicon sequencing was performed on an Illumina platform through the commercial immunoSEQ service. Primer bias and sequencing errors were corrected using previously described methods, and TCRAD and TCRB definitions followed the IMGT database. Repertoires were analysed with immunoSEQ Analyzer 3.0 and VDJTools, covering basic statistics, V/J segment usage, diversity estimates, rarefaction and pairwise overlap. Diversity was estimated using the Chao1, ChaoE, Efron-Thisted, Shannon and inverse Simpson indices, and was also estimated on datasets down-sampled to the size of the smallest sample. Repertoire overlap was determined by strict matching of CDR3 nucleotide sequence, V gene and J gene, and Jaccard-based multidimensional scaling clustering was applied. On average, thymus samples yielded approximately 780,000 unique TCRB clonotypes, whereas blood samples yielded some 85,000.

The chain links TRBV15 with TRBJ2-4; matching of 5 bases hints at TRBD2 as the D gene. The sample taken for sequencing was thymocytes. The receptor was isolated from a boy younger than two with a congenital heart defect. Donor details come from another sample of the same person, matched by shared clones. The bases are TGTGCCACCAGGGCTAGAGAACGGGGAGACAAAAACATTCAGTACTTC. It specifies CATRARERGDKNIQYF.